The 13 T cell receptor beta chains below come from one sample, sequenced in a study of shared clonotypes between healthy human individuals. Profiling relied on immunoSEQ multiplex PCR, and the TCRdb table lists in-frame clones only, not all of them. This table has 550,000 to 800,000 clones, 74% appearing once. Sequenced sample: memory CD4+ T cells sorted from blood. This sample's subset: CD45RA-negative fraction. These receptors were obtained from a woman in her twenties or thirties in good health.

The genes are TRBV29-1 and TRBJ2-3, with 9 positions matching TRBD2. The V and J ends lost 7 bases and 1 base, in that order; junction bases with no gene match: 0. Germline CDR1 and CDR2: SQVTM and ANQGSEA. The CDR3 is 12 residues long. This CDR3 reads CSGTSGTDTQYF. CDR3 DNA sequence: TGCAGCGGGACTAGCGGCACAGATACGCAGTATTTT.

This chain uses TRBV7-3 with TRBJ2-7, with D maybe TRBD1 (5 bases). Germline V gene sequence: CDR1 SGHTA, CDR2 FQGTGA. This CDR3 has 13 residues. Trimming pared 4 bases from V and 1 base from J, leaving 8 bases between. CDR3 in amino acids: CASSSGSSYEQYF. CDR3 sequence (DNA): TGTGCCAGCAGCTCAGGGTCTTCCTACGAGCAGTACTTC.

In this sample, this clone turned up a few times. V and J are TRBV6-5 and TRBJ1-5, with D unresolved. Germline lookup yields CDR1 MNHEY and CDR2 SVGAGI. CDR3 size: 14 residues. V lost 3 bases, J lost 8 bases, and 14 bases lay in between. CDR3 in amino acids: CASSYTRVDEPQHF. CDR3 in DNA: TGTGCCAGCAGTTATACAAGGGTTGATGAGCCCCAGCATTTT.

The chain links TRBV2 to TRBJ2-1, with 10 positions matching TRBD2. This CDR3 contains 15 residues. CDR1 is SNHLY and CDR2 is FYNNEI in the germline V gene. V was pared by 7 bases and J by 8 bases, with 11 bases of the junction left unmatched. This chain's CDR3 is CASNPLAGEGYEQFF. The DNA for the CDR3 is TGTGCCAGCAACCCGCTAGCGGGAGAGGGTTATGAGCAGTTCTTC.

The chain couples TRBV28 to TRBJ2-3; 8 nucleotides align to TRBD1. This CDR3 is built from 14 residues. Germline V gene lookup returns CDR1 MDHEN and CDR2 SYDVKM. Germline trimming cut 6 bases from V and 7 bases from J; bases unmatched to any gene: 9. The CDR3 reads CASRPRTGTNTQYF. The CDR3 DNA follows: TGTGCCAGCAGACCTCGGACAGGGACGAATACGCAGTATTTT.

The gene calls are TRBV7-9 and TRBJ1-5; 8 nucleotides align to TRBD1. The germline V gene has CDR1 SEHNR and CDR2 FQNEAQ (reference sequence). V lost 6 bases to trimming and J lost 11 bases; unmatched junction nucleotides: 9. The CDR3 is made up of 13 amino acids. CDR3 nucleotide sequence: TGTGCCAGCAGTCGCGGACAGGGCGAGTCCCAGCATTTT. Protein sequence: CASSRGQGESQHF.

This sequence joins TRBV6-5 and TRBJ2-2; TRBD1 might be the D (6 bases). The V and J ends lost 5 bases and 0 bases respectively, with 10 bases between them. CDR3 length: 15 amino acids. Germline V gives CDR1 MNHEY, CDR2 SVGAGI. The CDR3 protein is CASSPQGANTGELFF. The CDR3 DNA is TGTGCCAGCAGTCCACAGGGAGCGAACACCGGGGAGCTGTTTTTT.

This chain joins TRBV23-1 and TRBJ1-4, with D possibly being TRBD1 (5 bases). TRBV23-1 is an ORF; its function is uncertain. V was trimmed by 0 bases and J by 4 bases, leaving 15 bases between them. The CDR3 spans 17 residues. DNA of the CDR3: TGCGCCAGCAGTCAATCTAATCCCCGCAGGGATAATGAAAAACTGTTTTTT. Its translation: CASSQSNPRRDNEKLFF.

The chain uses TRBV19 and TRBJ2-2; no clear D gene. Looked up from germline, CDR1 is LNHDA and CDR2 is SQIVND (reference sequence). This CDR3 contains 13 residues. V shed 8 bases and J shed 8 bases, with 15 bases lying between them. As DNA, the CDR3 is TGTGCCAGTTCCAATACACAATCGGGGGAGCTGTTTTTT. Its protein product is CASSNTQSGELFF.

The chain is built from TRBV7-3 and TRBJ2-1; 11 bases line up with TRBD2. This CDR3 region has 20 residues. V trimming: 2 bases; J trimming: 0 bases; junction bases outside the gene matches: 12. From germline, CDR1 is SGHTA and CDR2 FQGTGA. The CDR3 reads CASSLGMVGTSGHSYNEQFF. CDR3 coding DNA: TGTGCCAGCAGCTTAGGGATGGTCGGGACTAGCGGTCACTCCTACAATGAGCAGTTCTTC.

Worth noting for this clone: At one boundary the junction diverges from the germline segment, which might be a read error. J is TRBJ1-1 and V is TRBV14, with D perhaps TRBD1 (6 bases). The germline V gene encodes CDR1 SGHDN and CDR2 FVKESK. The CDR3 length is 14 residues. The CDR3 DNA reads as TGTGCCGGCAGCCGCGTAAAAGGGGGTCTTGAAGCTTTCTTT. This translates into CAGSRVKGGLEAFF.

This chain uses TRBV2 with TRBJ2-5; D is undetermined. V gave up 6 bases and J gave up 1 base, with 18 bases separating them. The CDR3 runs to 16 residues. Germline V gene data show CDR1 as SNHLY and CDR2 as FYNNEI. The chain's CDR3 is CASSGSTWAGQETQYF. CDR3 in DNA: TGTGCCAGCAGCGGCAGTACTTGGGCCGGCCAAGAGACCCAGTACTTC.

For the CDR3, the DNA is TGTGCCAGTAGTAAGGGTGCCTCTAGCACAGATACGCAGTATTTT. Its translation is CASSKGASSTDTQYF. The V call is TRBV19, the J call TRBJ2-3; no definite D call. Deletions cut 4 bases from V and 0 bases from J, with 11 bases between. CDR1 is LNHDA and CDR2 is SQIVND in the germline V gene (reference sequence). This CDR3 has 15 residues.